Listed below are T cell receptor beta chains from one sample, sequenced in a study of cytomegalovirus exposure and HLA in healthy donors. Assay: immunoSEQ multiplex PCR; the TCRdb copy retains only in-frame clones and omits some. The sample consists of 35,000 to 55,000 clones, approximately 57% of them appearing once. Sequences were obtained from PBMCs. Every receptor here comes from a man between 60 and 70 years old in good health and CMV-seropositive. CDR3s include the opening cysteine and the closing phenylalanine or tryptophan. A D gene is named only where the DNA matches it firmly. Not every row has a clone size; where given, it reads once, few, many or a size class.

abundance: NA; v_gene: TRBV7-2; d_gene: NA; j_gene: TRBJ1-2; CDR3aa: CASSRSVSAGGYTF; CDR3nt: TGTGCCAGCAGCCGTAGCGTAAGCGCGGGTGGCTACACCTTC
abundance: few; v_gene: TRBV5-6; d_gene: NA; j_gene: TRBJ1-3; CDR3aa: CASSRDIISGNTIYF; CDR3nt: TGTGCCAGCAGCCGGGACATTATCTCTGGAAACACCATATATTTT
abundance: NA; v_gene: TRBV28; d_gene: NA; j_gene: TRBJ1-2; CDR3aa: CASSFDRANYGYTF; CDR3nt: TGTGCCAGCAGTTTCGACAGAGCTAACTATGGCTACACCTTC
abundance: NA; v_gene: TRBV25-1; d_gene: NA; j_gene: TRBJ1-6; CDR3aa: CASSREDNSPLHF; CDR3nt: TGTGCCAGCAGCAGGGAGGATAATTCACCCCTCCACTTT
abundance: few; v_gene: TRBV5-1; d_gene: TRBD1; j_gene: TRBJ1-1; CDR3aa: CASSGGQRNTEAFF; CDR3nt: TGCGCCAGCAGCGGGGGACAGCGGAACACTGAAGCTTTCTTT
abundance: NA; v_gene: TRBV11-2; d_gene: NA; j_gene: TRBJ1-2; CDR3aa: CASSPATGNYGYTF; CDR3nt: TGTGCCAGCAGCCCTGCGACGGGAAACTATGGCTACACCTTC
abundance: NA; v_gene: TRBV7-2; d_gene: NA; j_gene: TRBJ1-1; CDR3aa: CASSFSNTEAFF; CDR3nt: TGTGCCAGCAGCTTCTCGAACACTGAAGCTTTCTTT
abundance: few; v_gene: TRBV30; d_gene: NA; j_gene: TRBJ1-6; CDR3aa: CASRGAYNSPLHF; CDR3nt: TGTGCCTCGAGGGGCGCCTATAATTCACCCCTCCACTTT
abundance: NA; v_gene: TRBV7-9; d_gene: TRBD2; j_gene: TRBJ2-3; CDR3aa: CASSTGLAGTDTQYF; CDR3nt: TGTGCCAGCAGCACAGGACTAGCGGGAACAGATACGCAGTATTTT
abundance: NA; v_gene: TRBV4-1; d_gene: TRBD1; j_gene: TRBJ2-5; CDR3aa: CASSQTGTVQETQYF; CDR3nt: TGCGCCAGCAGCCAGACCGGGACAGTCCAAGAGACCCAGTACTTC
abundance: once; v_gene: TRBV25-1; d_gene: NA; j_gene: TRBJ1-2; CDR3aa: CASSESQGLRGYTF; CDR3nt: TGTGCCAGCAGTGAATCACAGGGCCTTAGGGGCTACACCTTC
abundance: NA; v_gene: TRBV10-1; d_gene: NA; j_gene: TRBJ2-2; CDR3aa: CASRALGTGELFF; CDR3nt: TGCGCCAGCCGTGCTCTAGGAACCGGGGAGCTGTTTTTT
abundance: few; v_gene: TRBV5-1; d_gene: NA; j_gene: TRBJ2-1; CDR3aa: CASSLGSSGYNEQFF; CDR3nt: TGCGCCAGCAGCCTGGGGAGTTCGGGCTACAATGAGCAGTTCTTC
abundance: NA; v_gene: TRBV7-9; d_gene: TRBD1; j_gene: TRBJ1-2; CDR3aa: CASTYSPGQTLYGYTF; CDR3nt: TGTGCCAGCACCTACAGCCCGGGACAGACGCTTTATGGCTACACCTTC
abundance: NA; v_gene: TRBV6-5; d_gene: NA; j_gene: TRBJ1-1; CDR3aa: CASSYSGGARPEAFF; CDR3nt: TGTGCCAGCAGTTACTCCGGGGGGGCCCGACCTGAAGCTTTCTTT
abundance: NA; v_gene: TRBV14; d_gene: TRBD1; j_gene: TRBJ2-5; CDR3aa: CASSQGTGGTSETQYF; CDR3nt: TGTGCCAGCAGCCAAGGGACAGGGGGCACGTCAGAGACCCAGTACTTC
abundance: few; v_gene: TRBV7-3; d_gene: NA; j_gene: TRBJ2-7; CDR3aa: CASSLSAAGASEQYF; CDR3nt: TGTGCCAGCAGCTTAAGCGCGGCGGGGGCTTCCGAGCAGTACTTC
abundance: NA; v_gene: TRBV15; d_gene: NA; j_gene: TRBJ1-1; CDR3aa: CATSPTPNTEAFF; CDR3nt: TGTGCCACCAGCCCTACCCCGAACACTGAAGCTTTCTTT
abundance: NA; v_gene: TRBV2; d_gene: NA; j_gene: TRBJ1-5; CDR3aa: CASKDSPGNQPQHF; CDR3nt: TGTGCCAGCAAGGACTCCCCGGGCAATCAGCCCCAGCATTTT
abundance: NA; v_gene: TRBV7-9; d_gene: TRBD1; j_gene: TRBJ2-2; CDR3aa: CASSRPTGAGELFF; CDR3nt: TGTGCCAGCAGCCGTCCGACAGGGGCCGGGGAGCTGTTTTTT
abundance: few; v_gene: TRBV4-1; d_gene: NA; j_gene: TRBJ1-1; CDR3aa: CASSQAWTLNTEAFF; CDR3nt: TGCGCCAGCAGCCAAGCTTGGACTTTGAACACTGAAGCTTTCTTT
abundance: NA; v_gene: TRBV28; d_gene: NA; j_gene: TRBJ2-5; CDR3aa: CASSPDSGEGTQYF; CDR3nt: TGTGCCAGCAGCCCCGATAGCGGAGAGGGGACCCAGTACTTC
abundance: NA; v_gene: TRBV29-1; d_gene: TRBD2; j_gene: TRBJ2-1; CDR3aa: CRVEGGASGAYNAQFF; CDR3nt: TGCAGAGTTGAAGGAGGGGCTAGCGGGGCATACAATGCGCAGTTCTTC
abundance: NA; v_gene: TRBV19; d_gene: TRBD2; j_gene: TRBJ2-5; CDR3aa: CASSNRGLAESLGETQYF; CDR3nt: TGTGCCAGTAGTAATAGGGGACTAGCGGAGAGTTTGGGAGAGACCCAGTACTTC
abundance: NA; v_gene: TRBV4-2; d_gene: NA; j_gene: TRBJ2-7; CDR3aa: CASSPTLGLEQYF; CDR3nt: TGTGCCAGCAGCCCCACCCTGGGGCTCGAGCAGTACTTC
abundance: few; v_gene: TRBV27; d_gene: TRBD2; j_gene: TRBJ2-7; CDR3aa: CASSVAGGGYEQYF; CDR3nt: TGTGCCAGCAGCGTAGCGGGAGGGGGCTACGAGCAGTACTTC
abundance: few; v_gene: TRBV27; d_gene: TRBD2; j_gene: TRBJ2-1; CDR3aa: CASSFLAGSNEQFF; CDR3nt: TGTGCCAGCAGTTTCCTAGCGGGTAGCAATGAGCAGTTCTTC
abundance: NA; v_gene: TRBV10-2; d_gene: TRBD2; j_gene: TRBJ2-7; CDR3aa: CASSPGTSGSGYEQYF; CDR3nt: TGCGCCAGCAGTCCCGGGACTAGCGGGAGCGGGTACGAGCAGTACTTC
abundance: once; v_gene: TRBV5-1; d_gene: TRBD1; j_gene: TRBJ2-3; CDR3aa: CASSLSSSGQGQYF; CDR3nt: TGCGCCAGCAGCTTGAGTTCCTCGGGACAGGGGCAGTATTTT